The 5 T cell receptor beta chains presented below share a single source sample, sequenced in a study of shared clonotypes between healthy human individuals. TCRdb's copy holds only in-frame clones and misses some; the assay was immunoSEQ multiplex PCR. The sample shows roughly 2.2 million clones, under 95% of them seen only once. Input material: naive CD4+ T cells from PBMCs. Subset of the sample: CD45RA+ positively selected. All receptors come from a man between 18 and 29 years old in good health. Some clones in this sample may be carry-over from other donors' samples.

The rearrangement links TRBV30 to TRBJ1-1; 9 positions match TRBD1. V dropped 4 bases and J dropped 5; count of bases not matched to a gene: 2. CDR1 is GTSNPN, CDR2 SVGIG, per germline (reference sequence). The CDR3 covers 12 residues. The CDR3 region is CAWNRGLTEAFF. DNA for the CDR3: TGTGCCTGGAACAGGGGGCTAACTGAAGCTTTCTTT.

CDR3 in DNA: TGTGCCAGCAGTGAAAGGGCCCCCGGCACAGATACGCAGTATTTT. Its translation is CASSERAPGTDTQYF. This chain connects TRBV6-1 to TRBJ2-3; D gene ambiguous. There are 15 residues in the CDR3. Trimming pared 2 bases from V and 1 base from J, leaving 10 bases between. Germline V CDR1 and CDR2: MNHNS, SASEGT.

The CDR3 protein is CASSFDRRGEKLFF. Here the CDR3 DNA reads TGTGCCAGCAGTTTCGACAGGCGAGGTGAAAAACTGTTTTTT. The chain recombines TRBV28 with TRBJ1-4, with a possible D match to TRBD1 (6 bases). Germline V CDR1 and CDR2: MDHEN, SYDVKM. The CDR3 runs to 14 residues. With 3 bases removed from V and 7 bases from J, the gap between germline ends came to 12 bases.

This chain connects TRBV5-1 to TRBJ2-7; 7 positions agree with TRBD2. Germline assignment: CDR1 SGHRS and CDR2 YFSETQ. There are 15 residues in the CDR3. V was clipped by 7 bases and J by 6 bases; unmatched bases: 16. Written as DNA, the CDR3 is TGCGCCAGCCGATTAATAGCGGGCCTGGAAGGCGAGCAGTACTTC. It codes for CASRLIAGLEGEQYF.

The genes are TRBV5-1 and TRBJ2-1, with D unresolved. CDR3 length: 15 residues. Per germline, CDR1 SGHRS and CDR2 YFSETQ. Trimming stripped 4 bases from V and 2 bases from J, with 13 bases between. The CDR3 region is CASSQAVIAYNEQFF. In DNA form, the CDR3 reads TGCGCCAGCAGCCAGGCAGTAATCGCCTACAATGAGCAGTTCTTC. The whole variable domain, filled in from reference TRBV5-1 and TRBJ2-1, reads KAGVTQTPRYLIKTRGQQVTLSCSPISGHRSVSWYQQTPGQGLQFLFEYFSETQRNKGNFPGRFSGRQFSNSRSEMNVSTLELGDSALYLCASSQAVIAYNEQFFGPGTRLTVL.